This T cell receptor (beta chain) was recorded in a study of Graves' ophthalmopathy and Graves' hyperthyroidism. This CDR3 has 17 amino acids. The germline gives CDR1 SGHAT, CDR2 FQDESV (reference sequence). The V and J ends lost 1 base and 5 bases respectively, with 20 bases between them. Study outcomes and limitations: Blood also harbored most expanded thyroid clonotypes above 0.001 frequency.

This clonotype showed up many times. What it binds is unknown. The authors amplified TCR beta CDR3 regions, and they did so from RNA transcripts for repertoire sequencing. Amplification began with first-round RT-PCR using HTBI primers, then second-round multiplex PCR was performed. TCRdb re-derived calls from the multiplex PCR reads in MiXCR, one entry per CDR3 protein. This sample carries 400,000 or so distinct CDR3 sequences, 15% of them seen once, and the ten largest clones take 5.5% to 7%. The TCR sequence derives from a young woman with stable Graves' hyperthyroidism. V usage is TRBV11-1 and J usage is TRBJ2-5, with D perhaps matching TRBD1 (6 bases). The sequencing sample was made of peripheral blood. The CDR3 DNA sequence: TGTGCCAGCAGCTTAGATCTAAGGGGGTACCCAAGGGAGACCCAGTACTTC. It encodes CASSLDLRGYPRETQYF.